Shown below are 17 T cell receptor beta chains from a single sample sequenced in a study of blood T cell repertoires in COVID-19. Generated by immunoSEQ multiplex PCR, the TCRdb table keeps only in-frame clones and is missing some. The sample carries some 56,000 clones, roughly 89% recorded once. Sample: peripheral blood. These TCRs come from a woman aged 55-69 years with COVID-19, enrolled during active disease.

The rearrangement joins TRBV6-5 to TRBJ1-3; TRBD1 might be the D (6 bases). Germline lookup yields CDR1 MNHEY and CDR2 SVGAGI. The V gene lost 1 base and the J gene lost 3 bases, with 13 bases spanning the gap. This CDR3 region has 16 residues. CDR3 amino acids: CASSYFGGAGGNTIYF. CDR3 bases: TGTGCCAGCAGTTACTTCGGGGGGGCAGGTGGAAACACCATATATTTT.

This chain connects TRBV6-1 to TRBJ2-7; tentatively, D is TRBD1 (6 bases). V gave up 2 bases and J gave up 5 bases, with 13 bases separating them. Per the germline V gene, CDR1 is MNHNS and CDR2 is SASEGT. The CDR3 has 14 residues. CDR3 DNA sequence: TGTGCCAGCAGTGAAAACAGGGTAAGGCACGAGCAGTACTTC. Translating it yields CASSENRVRHEQYF.

This clone was recorded only once. The rearrangement links TRBV19 to TRBJ2-2, with 7 bases fitting TRBD1. Germline CDR1 reads LNHDA; CDR2 reads SQIVND (reference sequence). This CDR3 comprises 16 residues. J lost 3 bases, V lost 1 base, and 5 bases had no gene match. The CDR3 DNA is TGTGCCAGTAGTATAGCGACAGGGTGGGACACCGGGGAGCTGTTTTTT. Its protein product is CASSIATGWDTGELFF.

The CDR3 region is CASSPHFGDTIYF. The CDR3 DNA reads TGTGCCAGCAGCCCCCATTTCGGGGACACCATATATTTT. This rearrangement joins TRBV5-5 to TRBJ1-3; D gene unclear. With 4 bases removed from V and 8 bases from J, the gap between germline ends came to 13 bases. CDR1 is SGHKS, CDR2 YYEKEE, per germline (reference sequence). The CDR3 consists of 13 residues.

The rearrangement links TRBV5-6 to TRBJ2-2, with 7 bases identical to TRBD2. CDR1 is SGHDT, CDR2 YYEEEE, per germline. The junction had 5 bases not matched to a gene; V was cut back by 0 bases and J by 3 bases. CDR3 length equals 16 residues. CDR3 region: CASSLALADYTGELFF. The CDR3 nucleotides read TGTGCCAGCAGCTTGGCGCTAGCGGACTACACCGGGGAGCTGTTTTTT.

This chain's CDR3 is CAIGAGDNEQFF. The CDR3 DNA reads as TGTGCGATCGGCGCGGGAGACAATGAGCAGTTCTTC. This chain connects TRBV10-3 to TRBJ2-1, with TRBD2 identical over 7 bases. Germline lookup yields CDR1 ENHRY and CDR2 SYGVKD. This CDR3 region has 12 residues.

The J gene is TRBJ2-3, the V gene TRBV6-1, with 12 nucleotides matching TRBD1. The CDR3 totals 16 residues. In germline, CDR1 is MNHNS, CDR2 SASEGT. V trimming: 3 bases; J trimming: 4 bases; junction bases outside the gene matches: 5. The CDR3, as DNA: TGTGCCAGCAGTGATCGGGACAGGGGGCGAGCAGATACGCAGTATTTT. As protein: CASSDRDRGRADTQYF.

The gene calls are TRBV30 and TRBJ2-1; a possible D gene is TRBD1 (5 bases). The V and J ends lost 7 bases and 0 bases respectively, with 13 bases between them. Germline CDR1 reads GTSNPN; CDR2 reads SVGIG (reference sequence). The CDR3 is 14 amino acids. The CDR3: CASRSTVSYNEQFF. For the CDR3, the DNA is TGTGCCTCAAGATCGACAGTCTCCTACAATGAGCAGTTCTTC.

This sequence joins TRBV4-1 and TRBJ2-3; D may be TRBD1 (6 bases). The CDR3 is 16 amino acids. Germline CDR1 MGHRA, CDR2 YSYEKL. The V end was cut by 0 bases, the J end by 7 bases, with 17 bases between. The CDR3 reads CASSQDQGQGLNTQYF. The CDR3 DNA reads TGCGCCAGCAGCCAAGATCAGGGGCAGGGGTTAAATACGCAGTATTTT.

This sequence joins TRBV2 and TRBJ1-4; D not resolved. Trimming removed 10 bases at V and 5 bases at J, with 8 bases between. CDR3 length: 11 residues. Germline CDR1 SNHLY, CDR2 FYNNEI. DNA of the CDR3: TGTGCCATCCTGGCAAATGAAAAACTGTTTTTT. It translates to CAILANEKLFF.

The rearrangement links TRBV4-2 to TRBJ2-3; D remains ambiguous. The germline V gene has CDR1 LGHNA and CDR2 YNFKEQ. CDR3 size: 15 residues. V lost 0 bases to trimming and J lost 3 bases, with 10 bases between them. CDR3: CASSQEYSPTDTQYF. The DNA of the CDR3 is TGTGCCAGCAGCCAAGAATACTCTCCGACAGATACGCAGTATTTT.

The sample holds one count of this clone. This chain connects TRBV7-9 to TRBJ2-7; 8 nucleotides agree with TRBD1. Trimming removed 2 bases from V and 5 bases from J; junction bases left unmatched: 11. CDR1 and CDR2 from the germline V gene are SEHNR and FQNEAQ (reference sequence). There are 16 residues in the CDR3. In nucleotides, the CDR3 is TGTGCCAGCAGCTTAATTGGGAGACGGACAGGGAACGAGCAGTACTTC. Translating it yields CASSLIGRRTGNEQYF.

The V call is TRBV6-6, the J call TRBJ1-1; D ambiguous. The V and J ends lost 7 bases and 1 base respectively, with 13 bases between them. This CDR3 comprises 14 residues. CDR1 and CDR2 (germline): MNHNY, SVGAGI (reference sequence). In nucleotides, the CDR3 is TGTGCCAGCACTAAAGGCGGGCGGAACACTGAAGCTTTCTTT. Amino acid sequence: CASTKGGRNTEAFF.

The table lists this clone with a count of one. The chain couples TRBV6-5 to TRBJ1-1, with D maybe TRBD1 (5 bases). Germline V gene lookup returns CDR1 MNHEY and CDR2 SVGAGI. Deletions cut 6 bases from V and 0 bases from J, with 14 bases between. The CDR3 has 15 residues. The CDR3: CASRGEGIMNTEAFF. The CDR3 nucleotides are TGTGCCAGCAGGGGGGAGGGGATCATGAACACTGAAGCTTTCTTT.

This chain joins TRBV5-8 and TRBJ2-1, with D tentatively TRBD2 (6 bases). Trimming shortened V by 2 bases and J by 9 bases, and 9 bases separated the two germline ends. The germline V gene has CDR1 SGHTS and CDR2 YDEGEE. CDR3 length: 12 residues. CDR3 coding DNA: TGTGCCAGCAGCTTTCCCGGGGGTGAGCAGTTCTTC. Translated, it gives CASSFPGGEQFF.

The chain recombines TRBV10-3 with TRBJ2-7; maybe TRBD1 (5 bases). V gave up 2 bases and J gave up 5 bases, with 10 bases separating them. The germline V gene encodes CDR1 ENHRY and CDR2 SYGVKD. The CDR3 totals 13 residues. CDR3 residues: CAISEGADHEQYF. The CDR3 nucleotides read TGTGCCATCAGTGAGGGGGCGGATCACGAGCAGTACTTC.

The chain recombines TRBV3-1 (or the pseudogene TRBV3-2) with TRBJ2-1, with 7 bases fitting TRBD2. Unmatched junction bases numbered 10, after V lost 4 bases and J lost 10 bases. The CDR3 sequence is 14 residues long. CDR1 LGHDT and CDR2 YNNKEL come from the germline V gene (reference sequence). CDR3: CASSLLANREEQFF. CDR3 DNA sequence: TGTGCCAGCAGCCTACTAGCGAACCGCGAGGAGCAGTTCTTC.